This TCR beta chain was found in a study of beta chain features in type 1 diabetes. On this clone itself: What it binds is unknown.

Points from the study as a whole: Type 1 diabetes patients had TCRB CDR3s that were shorter (moderately but significantly so) in all four CD4+ subsets.

Every bit of the isolated RNA underwent reverse transcription, so sequencing read expressed TCRB transcripts. Profiled with immunoSEQ multiplex PCR; TCRdb holds only in-frame clones, not every one. Of about 150,000 clones listed, approximately 10% are singletons. Looked up from germline, CDR1 is SGHRS and CDR2 is YFSETQ. V was pared by 4 bases and J by 0 bases, with 5 bases between. CDR3 size: 13 residues. The chain uses TRBV5-1 and TRBJ1-3, with D unclear. Input material: central memory CD4+ T cells from blood. The source of this sequence is a man aged 25 to 40 with type 1 diabetes. The CDR3 coding sequence is TGCGCCAGCAGCCACGGCTCTGGAAACACCATATATTTT. It specifies CASSHGSGNTIYF.